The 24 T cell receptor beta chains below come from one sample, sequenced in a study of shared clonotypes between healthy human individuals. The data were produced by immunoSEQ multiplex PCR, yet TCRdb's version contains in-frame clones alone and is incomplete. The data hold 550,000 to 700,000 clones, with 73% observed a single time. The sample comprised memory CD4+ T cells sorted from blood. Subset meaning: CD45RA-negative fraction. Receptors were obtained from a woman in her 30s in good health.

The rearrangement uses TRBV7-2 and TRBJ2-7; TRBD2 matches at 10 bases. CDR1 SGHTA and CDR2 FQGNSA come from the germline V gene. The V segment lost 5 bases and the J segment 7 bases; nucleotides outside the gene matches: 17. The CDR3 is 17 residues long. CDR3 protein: CASSPKSVVAGGGEQYF. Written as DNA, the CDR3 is TGTGCCAGCAGCCCAAAGTCGGTAGTAGCGGGAGGAGGTGAGCAGTACTTC.

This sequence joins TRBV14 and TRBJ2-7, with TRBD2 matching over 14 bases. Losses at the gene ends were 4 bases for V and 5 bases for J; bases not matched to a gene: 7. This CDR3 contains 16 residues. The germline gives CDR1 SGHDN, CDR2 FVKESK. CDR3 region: CASSPTGTSGRDEQYF. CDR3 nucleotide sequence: TGTGCCAGCAGCCCCACCGGGACTAGCGGGAGAGACGAGCAGTACTTC. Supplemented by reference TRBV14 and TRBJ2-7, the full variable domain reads EAGVTQFPSHSVIEKGQTVTLRCDPISGHDNLYWYRRVMGKEIKFLLHFVKESKQDESGMPNNRFLAERTGGTYSTLKVQPAELEDSGVYFCASSPTGTSGRDEQYFGPGTRLTVT.

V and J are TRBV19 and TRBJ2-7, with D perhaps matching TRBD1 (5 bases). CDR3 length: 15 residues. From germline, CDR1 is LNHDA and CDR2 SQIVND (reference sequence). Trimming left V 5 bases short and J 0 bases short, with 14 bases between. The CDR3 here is CASSSRQRSSYEQYF. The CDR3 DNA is TGTGCCAGTAGTTCGCGACAGAGGAGCTCCTACGAGCAGTACTTC. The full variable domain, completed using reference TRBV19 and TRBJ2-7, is DGGITQSPKYLFRKEGQNVTLSCEQNLNHDAMYWYRQDPGQGLRLIYYSQIVNDFQKGDIAEGYSVSREKKESFPLTVTSAQKNPTAFYLCASSSRQRSSYEQYFGPGTRLTVT.

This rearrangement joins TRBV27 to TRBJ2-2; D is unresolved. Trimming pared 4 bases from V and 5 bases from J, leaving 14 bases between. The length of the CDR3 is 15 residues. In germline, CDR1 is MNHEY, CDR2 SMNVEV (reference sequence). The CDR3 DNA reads TGTGCCAGCAGTTATTCCCTCGCCGGGACCGGGGAGCTGTTTTTT. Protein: CASSYSLAGTGELFF.

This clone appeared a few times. The CDR3 DNA sequence: TGTGCCAGCAGCTTACAACGGAGCACAGATACGCAGTATTTT. Protein sequence: CASSLQRSTDTQYF. The gene calls are TRBV7-6 and TRBJ2-3; D ambiguous. The CDR3 loop spans 14 amino acids. Between the trimmed V and J ends, which lost 2 bases and 0 bases, there was a span of 6 bases. In germline, CDR1 is SGHVS, CDR2 FNYEAQ.

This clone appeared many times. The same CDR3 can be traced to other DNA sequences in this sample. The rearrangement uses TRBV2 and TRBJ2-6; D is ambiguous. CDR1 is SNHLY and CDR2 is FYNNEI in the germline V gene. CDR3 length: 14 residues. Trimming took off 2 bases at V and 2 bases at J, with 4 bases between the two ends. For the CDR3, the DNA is TGTGCCAGCAGTGAACGGGCTGGGGCCAACGTCCTGACTTTC. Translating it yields CASSERAGANVLTF. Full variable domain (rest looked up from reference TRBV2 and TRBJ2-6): EPEVTQTPSHQVTQMGQEVILRCVPISNHLYFYWYRQILGQKVEFLVSFYNNEISEKSEIFDDQFSVERPDGSNFTLKIRSTKLEDSAMYFCASSERAGANVLTFGAGSRLTVL.

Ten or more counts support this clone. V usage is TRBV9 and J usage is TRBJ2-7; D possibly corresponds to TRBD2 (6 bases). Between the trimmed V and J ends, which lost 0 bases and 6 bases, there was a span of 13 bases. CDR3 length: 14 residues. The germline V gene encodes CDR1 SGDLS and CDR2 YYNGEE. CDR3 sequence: CASSVGGVAVEQYF. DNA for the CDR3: TGTGCCAGCAGCGTAGGGGGGGTGGCCGTCGAGCAGTACTTC.

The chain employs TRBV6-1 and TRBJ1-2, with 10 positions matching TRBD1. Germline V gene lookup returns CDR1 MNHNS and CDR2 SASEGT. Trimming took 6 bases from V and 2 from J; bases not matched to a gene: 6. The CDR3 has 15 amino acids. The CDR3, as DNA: TGTGCCAGCAGACTTACGGGACAGGGGAACTATGGCTACACCTTC. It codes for CASRLTGQGNYGYTF.

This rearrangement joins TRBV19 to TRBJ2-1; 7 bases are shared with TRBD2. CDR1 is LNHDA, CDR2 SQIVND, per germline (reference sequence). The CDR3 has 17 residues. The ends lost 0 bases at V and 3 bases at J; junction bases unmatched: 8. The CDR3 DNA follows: TGTGCCAGTAGTATAGATTCGGGCGGGAGTCGCTACAATGAGCAGTTCTTC. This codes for CASSIDSGGSRYNEQFF.

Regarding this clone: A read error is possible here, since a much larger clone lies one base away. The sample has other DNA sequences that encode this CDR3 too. CDR3 sequence reads: CAWSVHAGVNEQFF. The DNA of the CDR3 is TGTGCCTGGAGTGTTCACGCGGGAGTCAATGAGCAATTCTTC. V and J are TRBV30 and TRBJ2-1; 7 nucleotides line up with TRBD2. The CDR3 consists of 14 residues. Germline V gene sequence: CDR1 GTSNPN, CDR2 SVGIG (reference sequence).

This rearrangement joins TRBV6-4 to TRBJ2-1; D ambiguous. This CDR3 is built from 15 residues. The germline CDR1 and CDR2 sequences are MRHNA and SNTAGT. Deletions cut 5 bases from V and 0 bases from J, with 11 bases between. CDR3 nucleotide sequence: TGTGCCAGCAGTACTGACCCGAGCTCCTACAATGAGCAGTTCTTC. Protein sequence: CASSTDPSSYNEQFF.

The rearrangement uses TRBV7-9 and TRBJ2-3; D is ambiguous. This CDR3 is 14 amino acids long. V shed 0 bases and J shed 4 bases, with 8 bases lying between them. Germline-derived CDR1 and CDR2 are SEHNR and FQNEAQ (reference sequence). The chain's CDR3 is CASSLAGYADTQYF. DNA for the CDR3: TGTGCCAGCAGCTTAGCAGGGTATGCAGATACGCAGTATTTT.

CDR3 DNA sequence: TGCGCCAGCAGCCAAGATTACGGGACATATGACGATCAGCCCCAGCATTTT. This codes for CASSQDYGTYDDQPQHF. The chain combines TRBV4-1 with TRBJ1-5; possibly TRBD1 for D (6 bases). Germline V CDR1 and CDR2: MGHRA, YSYEKL. The CDR3 length is 17 residues. V shed 0 bases and J shed 5 bases, with 17 bases lying between them.

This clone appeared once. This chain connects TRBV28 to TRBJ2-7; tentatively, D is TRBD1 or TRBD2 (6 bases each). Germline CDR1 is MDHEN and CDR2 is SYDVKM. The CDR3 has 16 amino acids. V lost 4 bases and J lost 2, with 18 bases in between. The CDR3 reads CASSSNPFGGPYEQYF. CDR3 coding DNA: TGTGCCAGCAGTTCCAACCCCTTTGGGGGGCCCTACGAGCAGTACTTC.

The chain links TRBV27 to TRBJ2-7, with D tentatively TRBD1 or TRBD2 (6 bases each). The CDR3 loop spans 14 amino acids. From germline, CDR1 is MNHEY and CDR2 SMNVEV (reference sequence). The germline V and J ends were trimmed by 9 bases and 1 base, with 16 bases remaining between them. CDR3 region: CASSETGTSYEQYF. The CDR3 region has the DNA TGTGCCAGTAGTGAAACAGGGACTTCCTACGAGCAGTACTTC.

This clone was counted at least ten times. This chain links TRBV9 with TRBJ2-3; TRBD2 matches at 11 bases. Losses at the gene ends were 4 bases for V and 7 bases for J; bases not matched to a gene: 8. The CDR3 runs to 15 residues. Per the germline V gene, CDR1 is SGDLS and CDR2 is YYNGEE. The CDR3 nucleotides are TGTGCCAGCAGCACTACTAGCGGGAGTGTGAATACGCAGTATTTT. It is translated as CASSTTSGSVNTQYF.

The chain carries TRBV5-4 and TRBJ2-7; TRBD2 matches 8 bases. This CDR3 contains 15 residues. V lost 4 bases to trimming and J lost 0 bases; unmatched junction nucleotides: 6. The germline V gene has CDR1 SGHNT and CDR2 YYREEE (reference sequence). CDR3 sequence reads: CASSQSGTSSYEQYF. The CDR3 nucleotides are TGTGCCAGCAGCCAGTCCGGGACTAGCTCCTACGAGCAGTACTTC.

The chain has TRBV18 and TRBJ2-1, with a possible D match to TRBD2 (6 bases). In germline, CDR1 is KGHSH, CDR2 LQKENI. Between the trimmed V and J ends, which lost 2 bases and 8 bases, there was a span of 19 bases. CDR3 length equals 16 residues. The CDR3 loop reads CASSPWEEFTLDEQFF. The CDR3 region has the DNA TGTGCCAGCTCACCATGGGAGGAATTCACGTTAGATGAGCAGTTCTTC.

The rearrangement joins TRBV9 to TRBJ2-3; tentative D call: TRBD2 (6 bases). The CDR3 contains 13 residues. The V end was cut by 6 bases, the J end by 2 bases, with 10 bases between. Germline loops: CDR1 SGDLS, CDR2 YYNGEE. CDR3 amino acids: CASKAGDTDTQYF. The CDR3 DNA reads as TGTGCCAGCAAAGCGGGTGACACAGATACGCAGTATTTT.

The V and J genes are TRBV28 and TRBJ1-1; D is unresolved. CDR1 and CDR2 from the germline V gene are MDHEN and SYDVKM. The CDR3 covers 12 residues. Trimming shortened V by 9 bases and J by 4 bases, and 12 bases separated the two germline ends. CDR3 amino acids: CASHSWVTEAFF. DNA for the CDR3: TGTGCCAGTCACTCTTGGGTCACTGAAGCTTTCTTT.

In nucleotides, the CDR3 is TGTGCCAGTAGTTCCGCGGGAGTCCTGGAGCAGTACTTC. Translated, it gives CASSSAGVLEQYF. This rearrangement joins TRBV19 to TRBJ2-7; TRBD2 matches at 7 bases. Looked up from germline, CDR1 is LNHDA and CDR2 is SQIVND (reference sequence). V was pared by 5 bases and J by 7 bases, with 8 bases of the junction left unmatched. This CDR3 region has 13 residues.

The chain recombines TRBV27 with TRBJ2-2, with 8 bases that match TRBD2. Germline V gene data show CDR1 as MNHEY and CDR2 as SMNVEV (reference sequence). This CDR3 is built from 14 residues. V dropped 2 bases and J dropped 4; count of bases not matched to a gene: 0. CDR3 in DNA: TGTGCCAGCAGTTTAACTAGCGGCACCGGGGAGCTGTTTTTT. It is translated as CASSLTSGTGELFF.

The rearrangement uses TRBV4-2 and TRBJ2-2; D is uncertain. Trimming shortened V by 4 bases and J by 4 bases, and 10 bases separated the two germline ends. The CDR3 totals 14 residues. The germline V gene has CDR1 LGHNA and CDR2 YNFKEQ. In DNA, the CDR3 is TGTGCCAGCAGCCCCCTCCAGGCCACCGGGGAGCTGTTTTTT. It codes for CASSPLQATGELFF.

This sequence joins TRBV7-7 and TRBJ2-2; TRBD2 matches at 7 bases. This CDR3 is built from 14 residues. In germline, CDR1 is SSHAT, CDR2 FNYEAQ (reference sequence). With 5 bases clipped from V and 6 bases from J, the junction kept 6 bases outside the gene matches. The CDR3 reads CASSEWEGAGELFF. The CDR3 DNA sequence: TGTGCCAGCAGCGAGTGGGAGGGCGCCGGGGAGCTGTTTTTT.